This TCR beta chain was obtained from a study of identical twins. At least ten counts were recorded for this clonotype. The junction departs from germline at one end; a sequencing error may be responsible. CDR1 is SGHRS, CDR2 YFSETQ, per germline. CDR3 size: 17 residues. Using its own MiXCR run on the 5' RACE reads, TCRdb lists one record per CDR3 protein. The table includes more than 1.5 million distinct CDR3 sequences, around 29% detected once. Sample: cord blood. The chain links TRBV5-1 to TRBJ2-1; TRBD2 agrees at 13 bases. This clonotype was obtained from a newborn girl in good health. This CDR3 is CASSLELAGGSYNEQFF. The CDR3 DNA reads TGTGCCAGCAGCTTGGAACTAGCGGGGGGGTCTTACAATGAGCAGTTCTTC.